The clone carrying this T cell receptor beta chain came up many times. TCRdb re-called the 5' RACE reads through MiXCR, storing one row per CDR3 protein. The table lists over 55,000 distinct CDR3 sequences, roughly 10% of them singletons. This sample is part of a study of neurological immune-mediated disorders. Time point defined: longitudinal time-point 1 (baseline). CDR1 ENHRY and CDR2 SYGVKD come from the germline V gene. V was pared by 0 bases and J by 0 bases, with 3 bases of the junction left unmatched. The CDR3 totals 17 residues. The TCR was taken from a male donor with HTLV-1-associated myelopathy (HAM/TSP). The specimen sequenced was PBMCs. V is TRBV10-3 and J is TRBJ2-1; TRBD2 agrees at 9 bases. CDR3: CAISESKRGASYNEQFF. The CDR3 bases are TGTGCCATCAGTGAGTCCAAGCGGGGGGCCTCCTACAATGAGCAGTTCTTC.